Sequencing of this T cell receptor (beta chain) was carried out in a study of OX40 agonist ivuxolimab in advanced cancers. About the research overall: Three dose-escalation patients had partial responses: one with hepatocellular carcinoma and two with cutaneous melanoma.

To note about this clone: Its antigen is undetermined.

The CDR3 runs to 15 residues. The germline V gene has CDR1 MDHEN and CDR2 SYDVKM. The V and J ends lost 3 bases and 0 bases respectively, with 9 bases between them. Study-wide results and caveats: Antigen targets of the expanded peripheral T cells went undetermined. In CD8+ T cells, expanded clones were on average more numerous than in CD4+. Compared with others, partial responders at 0.1-3.0 mg/kg displayed clonal expansion among the lowest.

Generated by immunoSEQ multiplex PCR, the TCRdb table keeps only in-frame clones and is missing some. In the table there are some 60,000 clones, about 94% of which are singletons. The chain is built from TRBV28 and TRBJ1-5; D not certain. Sequenced here: CD4+ or CD8+ T cells sorted from blood, sampled in a trial of the OX40 agonist ivuxolimab. The TCR originated in an adult with an advanced solid tumor such as melanoma, head and neck, liver or kidney cancer. CDR3 in DNA: TGTGCCAGCAGTTTGATATCCTCTAGCAATCAGCCCCAGCATTTT. Amino acid sequence: CASSLISSSNQPQHF.